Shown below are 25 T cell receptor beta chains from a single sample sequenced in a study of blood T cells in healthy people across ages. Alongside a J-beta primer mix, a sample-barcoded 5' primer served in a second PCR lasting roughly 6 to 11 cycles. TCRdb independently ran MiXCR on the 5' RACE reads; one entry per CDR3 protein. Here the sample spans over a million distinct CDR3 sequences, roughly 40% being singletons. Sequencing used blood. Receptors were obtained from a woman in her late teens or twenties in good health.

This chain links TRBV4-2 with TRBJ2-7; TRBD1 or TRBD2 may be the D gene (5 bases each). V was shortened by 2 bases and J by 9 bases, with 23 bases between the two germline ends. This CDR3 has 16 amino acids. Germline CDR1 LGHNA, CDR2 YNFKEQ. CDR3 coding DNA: TGTGCCAGCAGCCAAACGACAGTCGGGACCGCAGATACGCAGTACTTC. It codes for CASSQTTVGTADTQYF.

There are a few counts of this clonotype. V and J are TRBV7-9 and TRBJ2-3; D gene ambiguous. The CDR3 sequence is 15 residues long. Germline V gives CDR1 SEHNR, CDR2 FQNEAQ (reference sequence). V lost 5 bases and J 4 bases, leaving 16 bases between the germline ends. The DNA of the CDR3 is TGTGCCAGCAGCCACTTTAAGGGTGACGCAGATACGCAGTATTTT. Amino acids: CASSHFKGDADTQYF.

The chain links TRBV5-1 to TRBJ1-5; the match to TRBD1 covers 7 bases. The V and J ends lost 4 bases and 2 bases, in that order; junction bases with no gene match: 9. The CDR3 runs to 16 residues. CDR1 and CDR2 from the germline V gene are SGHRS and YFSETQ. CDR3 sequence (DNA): TGCGCCAGCAGCCCCTCGCAGGGGGGTGGCAATCAGCCCCAGCATTTT. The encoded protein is CASSPSQGGGNQPQHF.

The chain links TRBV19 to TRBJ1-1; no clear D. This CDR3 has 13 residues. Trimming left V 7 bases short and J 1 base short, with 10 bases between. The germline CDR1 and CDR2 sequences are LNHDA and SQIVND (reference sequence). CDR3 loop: CASTERTNTEAFF. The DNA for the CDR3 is TGTGCCAGTACCGAAAGAACGAACACTGAAGCTTTCTTT.

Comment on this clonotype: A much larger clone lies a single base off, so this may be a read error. CDR3 coding DNA: TGTGCCAGCAGTGAAGTCAAGACGAGCACAGATACGCAGTATTTT. As protein: CASSEVKTSTDTQYF. J is TRBJ2-3 and V is TRBV2, with D unresolved. V was cut by 1 base and J by 0 bases, with 8 bases left in between. CDR3 size: 15 residues. In germline, CDR1 is SNHLY, CDR2 FYNNEI.

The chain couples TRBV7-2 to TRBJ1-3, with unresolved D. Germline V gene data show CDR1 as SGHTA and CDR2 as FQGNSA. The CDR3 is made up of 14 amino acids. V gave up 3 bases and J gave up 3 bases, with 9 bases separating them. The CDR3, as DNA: TGTGCCAGCAGCTTTGAGCCAGGTGGAAACACCATATATTTT. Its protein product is CASSFEPGGNTIYF.

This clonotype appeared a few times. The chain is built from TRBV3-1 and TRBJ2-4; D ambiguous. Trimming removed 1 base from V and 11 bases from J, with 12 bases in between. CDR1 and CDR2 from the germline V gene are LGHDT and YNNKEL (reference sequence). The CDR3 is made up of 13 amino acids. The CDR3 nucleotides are TGTGCCAGCAGCCAAGGGAGTTACGCAGTTCAGTACTTC. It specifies CASSQGSYAVQYF. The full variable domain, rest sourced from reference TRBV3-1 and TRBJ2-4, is DTAVSQTPKYLVTQMGNDKSIKCEQNLGHDTMYWYKQDSKKFLKIMFSYNNKELIINETVPNRFSPKSPDKAHLNLHINSLELGDSAVYFCASSQGSYAVQYFGAGTRLSVL.

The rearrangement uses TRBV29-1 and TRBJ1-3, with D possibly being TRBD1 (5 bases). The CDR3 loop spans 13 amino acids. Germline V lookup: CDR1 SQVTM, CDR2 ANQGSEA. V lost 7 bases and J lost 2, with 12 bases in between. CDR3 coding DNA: TGCAGCGCAACACAGGTCACTGGAAACACCATATATTTT. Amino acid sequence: CSATQVTGNTIYF.

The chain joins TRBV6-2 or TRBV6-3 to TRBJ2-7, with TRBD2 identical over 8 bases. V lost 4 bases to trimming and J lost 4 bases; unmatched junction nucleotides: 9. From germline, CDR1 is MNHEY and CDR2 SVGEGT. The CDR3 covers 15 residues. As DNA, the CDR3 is TGTGCCAGCAGTTTCCTAGCGGGTGCGGCATACGAGCAGTACTTC. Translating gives CASSFLAGAAYEQYF.

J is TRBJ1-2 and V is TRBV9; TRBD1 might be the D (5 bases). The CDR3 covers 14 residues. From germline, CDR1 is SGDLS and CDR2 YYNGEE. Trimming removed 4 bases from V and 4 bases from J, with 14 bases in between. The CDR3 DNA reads TGTGCCAGCAGCCTAGGGGAACAGATCTATGGCTACACCTTC. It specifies CASSLGEQIYGYTF.

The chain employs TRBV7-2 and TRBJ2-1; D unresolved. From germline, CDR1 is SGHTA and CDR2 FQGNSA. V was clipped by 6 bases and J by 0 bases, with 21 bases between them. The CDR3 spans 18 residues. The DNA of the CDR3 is TGTGCCAGCAGACCCCAACCCGGGCCCTTTAGCTCCTACAATGAGCAGTTCTTC. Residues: CASRPQPGPFSSYNEQFF.

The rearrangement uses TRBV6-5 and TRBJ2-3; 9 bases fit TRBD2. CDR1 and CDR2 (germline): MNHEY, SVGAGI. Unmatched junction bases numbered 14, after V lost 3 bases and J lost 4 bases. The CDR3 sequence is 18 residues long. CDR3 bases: TGTGCCAGCAGTTATTCATCCAAGGAAGCGGGAGGTGCAGATACGCAGTATTTT. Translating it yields CASSYSSKEAGGADTQYF.

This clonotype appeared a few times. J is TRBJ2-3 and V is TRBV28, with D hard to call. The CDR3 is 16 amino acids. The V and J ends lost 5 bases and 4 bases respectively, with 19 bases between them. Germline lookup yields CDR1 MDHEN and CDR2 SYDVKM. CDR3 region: CASSLITSGRPDTQYF. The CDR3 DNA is TGTGCCAGCAGTCTTATAACCTCCGGCCGGCCAGATACGCAGTATTTT.

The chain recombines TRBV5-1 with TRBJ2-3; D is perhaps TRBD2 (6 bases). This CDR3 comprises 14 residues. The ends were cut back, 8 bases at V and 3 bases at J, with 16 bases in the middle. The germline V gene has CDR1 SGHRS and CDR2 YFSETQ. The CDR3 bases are TGCGCCAGTATTCCGGGACTTCAAACAGATACGCAGTATTTT. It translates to CASIPGLQTDTQYF.

The CDR3 region is CASGLLFWQGGNEQFF. The CDR3, as DNA: TGTGCTAGTGGTTTGTTGTTCTGGCAGGGTGGCAATGAGCAGTTCTTC. This chain uses TRBV12-5 with TRBJ2-1, with TRBD1 as a possible D gene (5 bases). Germline values: CDR1 LGHNT, CDR2 FRNRAP. Between the trimmed V and J ends, which lost 2 bases and 6 bases, there was a span of 17 bases. The CDR3 is 16 amino acids. The variable domain in full, with the rest retrieved from reference TRBV12-5 and TRBJ2-1, is DARVTQTPRHKVTEMGQEVTMRCQPILGHNTVFWYRQTMMQGLELLAYFRNRAPLDDSGMPKDRFSAEMPDATLATLKIQPSEPRDSAVYFCASGLLFWQGGNEQFFGPGTRLTVL.

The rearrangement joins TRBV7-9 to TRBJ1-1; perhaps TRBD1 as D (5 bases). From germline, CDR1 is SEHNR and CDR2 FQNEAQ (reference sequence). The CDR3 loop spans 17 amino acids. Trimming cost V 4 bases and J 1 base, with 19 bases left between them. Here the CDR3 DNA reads TGTGCCAGCAGCTACGCTGCAGGGCTCTCTGGGAACACTGAAGCTTTCTTT. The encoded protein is CASSYAAGLSGNTEAFF.

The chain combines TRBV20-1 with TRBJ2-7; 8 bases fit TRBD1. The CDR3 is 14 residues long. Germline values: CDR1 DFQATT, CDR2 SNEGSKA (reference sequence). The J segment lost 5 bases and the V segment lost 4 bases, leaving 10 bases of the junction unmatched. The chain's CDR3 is CSAKPGQASHEQYF. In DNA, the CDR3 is TGCAGTGCTAAACCGGGACAGGCGTCCCACGAGCAGTACTTC.

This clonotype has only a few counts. CDR3 residues: CAISPGQGLSTDTQYF. CDR3 nucleotides: TGTGCCATCAGTCCGGGACAGGGTCTAAGCACAGATACGCAGTATTTT. This sequence joins TRBV10-3 and TRBJ2-3, with TRBD1 matching 9 bases. The CDR3 covers 16 residues. CDR1 ENHRY and CDR2 SYGVKD come from the germline V gene. V trimming: 5 bases; J trimming: 0 bases; junction bases outside the gene matches: 6.

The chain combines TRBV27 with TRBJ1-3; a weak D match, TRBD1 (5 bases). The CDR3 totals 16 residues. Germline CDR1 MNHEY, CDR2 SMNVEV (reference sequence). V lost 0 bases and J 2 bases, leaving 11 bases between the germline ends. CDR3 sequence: CASSLSVTGAGNTIYF. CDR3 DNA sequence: TGTGCCAGCAGTTTATCGGTAACGGGGGCTGGAAACACCATATATTTT.

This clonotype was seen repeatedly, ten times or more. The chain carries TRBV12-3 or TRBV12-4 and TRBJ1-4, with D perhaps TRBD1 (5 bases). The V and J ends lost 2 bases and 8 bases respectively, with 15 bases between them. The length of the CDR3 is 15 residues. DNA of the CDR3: TGTGCCAGCAGTTTACTCCAGGGCGGCAGAGAAAAACTGTTTTTT. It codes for CASSLLQGGREKLFF.

The CDR3 region is CASSLISGTVNEQYF. The CDR3 DNA sequence: TGTGCCAGCAGTCTAATTAGCGGGACGGTCAACGAGCAGTACTTC. V and J are TRBV28 and TRBJ2-7; 8 bases map to TRBD2. Germline lookup yields CDR1 MDHEN and CDR2 SYDVKM. This CDR3 has 15 residues. After removal of 5 bases from V and 5 bases from J, the junction contained 11 bases not matched to a gene.

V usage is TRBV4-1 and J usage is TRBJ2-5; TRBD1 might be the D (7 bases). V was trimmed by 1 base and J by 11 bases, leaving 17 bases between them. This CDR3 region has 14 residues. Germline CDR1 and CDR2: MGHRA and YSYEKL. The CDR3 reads CASSQGQGGNEQYF. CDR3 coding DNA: TGCGCCAGCAGCCAAGGCCAGGGGGGCAATGAGCAGTACTTC.

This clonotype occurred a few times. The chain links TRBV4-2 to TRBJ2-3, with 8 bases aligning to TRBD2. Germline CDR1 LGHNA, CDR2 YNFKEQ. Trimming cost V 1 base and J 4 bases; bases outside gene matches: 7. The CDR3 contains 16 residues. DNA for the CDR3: TGTGCCAGCAGCCAAGGTCCAGCGGGAGTCCCAGATACGCAGTATTTT. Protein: CASSQGPAGVPDTQYF.

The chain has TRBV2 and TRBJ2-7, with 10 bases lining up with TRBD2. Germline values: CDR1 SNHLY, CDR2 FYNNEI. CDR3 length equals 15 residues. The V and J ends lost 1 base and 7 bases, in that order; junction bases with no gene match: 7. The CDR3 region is CASSEESGRDNEQYF. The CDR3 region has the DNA TGTGCCAGCAGTGAAGAAAGCGGGAGGGACAATGAGCAGTACTTC.

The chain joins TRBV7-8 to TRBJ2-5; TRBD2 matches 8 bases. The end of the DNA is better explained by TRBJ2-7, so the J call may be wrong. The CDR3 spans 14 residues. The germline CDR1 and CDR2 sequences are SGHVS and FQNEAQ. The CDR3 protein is CASSGTAGASEQYF. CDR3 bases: TGTGCCAGCAGCGGTACAGCGGGAGCGTCCGAGCAGTACTTC.